This T cell receptor (beta chain) was sequenced during a study of T cell changes during pregnancy in multiple sclerosis. TCRdb's copy holds only in-frame clones and misses some; the assay was immunoSEQ multiplex PCR. The sample holds 50,000 to 65,000 clones, approximately 91% seen once. The CDR3 has 13 residues. Trimming took 4 bases from V and 3 from J; bases not matched to a gene: 0. Germline CDR1 is LNHDA and CDR2 is SQIVND (reference sequence). The TCR sequence derives from a female donor with multiple sclerosis, enrolled in a pregnancy study. The chain is built from TRBV19 and TRBJ2-3, with 8 nucleotides matching TRBD2. The specimen was CD4+ T cells from peripheral blood mononuclear cells, collected in the third trimester of pregnancy. The CDR3 sequence: CASSTSGTDTQYF. DNA of the CDR3: TGTGCCAGTAGTACTAGCGGGACAGATACGCAGTATTTT.